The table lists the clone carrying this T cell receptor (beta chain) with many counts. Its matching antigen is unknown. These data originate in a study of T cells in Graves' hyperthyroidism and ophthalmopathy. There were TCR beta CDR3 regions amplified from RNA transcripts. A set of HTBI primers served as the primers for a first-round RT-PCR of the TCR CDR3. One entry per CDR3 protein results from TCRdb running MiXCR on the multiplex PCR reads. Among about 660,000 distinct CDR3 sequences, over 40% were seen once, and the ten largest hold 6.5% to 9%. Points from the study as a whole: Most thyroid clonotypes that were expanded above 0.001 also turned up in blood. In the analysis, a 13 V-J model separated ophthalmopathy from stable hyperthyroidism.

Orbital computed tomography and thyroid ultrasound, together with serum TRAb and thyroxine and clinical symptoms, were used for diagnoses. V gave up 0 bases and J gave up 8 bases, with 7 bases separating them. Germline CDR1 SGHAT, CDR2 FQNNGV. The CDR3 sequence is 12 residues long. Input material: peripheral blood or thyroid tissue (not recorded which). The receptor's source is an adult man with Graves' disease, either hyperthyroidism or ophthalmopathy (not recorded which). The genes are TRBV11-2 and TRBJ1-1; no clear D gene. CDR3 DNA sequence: TGTGCCAGCAGCTTAGATCGGGCCGAAGCTTTCTTT. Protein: CASSLDRAEAFF. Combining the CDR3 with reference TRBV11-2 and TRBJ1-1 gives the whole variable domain EAGVAQSPRYKIIEKRQSVAFWCNPISGHATLYWYQQILGQGPKLLIQFQNNGVVDDSQLPKDRFSAERLKGVDSTLKIQPAKLEDSAVYLCASSLDRAEAFFGQGTRLTVV.